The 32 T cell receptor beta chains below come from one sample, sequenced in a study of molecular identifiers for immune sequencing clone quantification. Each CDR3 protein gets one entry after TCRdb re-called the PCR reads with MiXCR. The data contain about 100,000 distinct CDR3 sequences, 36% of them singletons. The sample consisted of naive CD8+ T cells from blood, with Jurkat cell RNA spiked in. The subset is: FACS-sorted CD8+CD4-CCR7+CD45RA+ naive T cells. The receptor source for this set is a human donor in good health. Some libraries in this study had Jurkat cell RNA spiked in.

For the CDR3, the DNA is TGTGCCAGCATAAGTGGAAGGGGAGACTACGAGCAGTACTTC. Its translation: CASISGRGDYEQYF. The chain uses TRBV2 and TRBJ2-7, with D tentatively TRBD1 or TRBD2 (5 bases each). Germline V CDR1 and CDR2: SNHLY, FYNNEI. The ends were cut back, 7 bases at V and 3 bases at J, with 16 bases in the middle. The CDR3 is 14 residues long.

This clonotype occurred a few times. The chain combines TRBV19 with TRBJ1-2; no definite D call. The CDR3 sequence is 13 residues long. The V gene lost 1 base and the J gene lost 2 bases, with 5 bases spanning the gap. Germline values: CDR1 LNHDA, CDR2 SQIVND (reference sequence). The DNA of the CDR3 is TGTGCCAGTAGTATAGTCGACAACTATGGCTACACCTTC. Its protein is CASSIVDNYGYTF. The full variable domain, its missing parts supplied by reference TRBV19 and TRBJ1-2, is DGGITQSPKYLFRKEGQNVTLSCEQNLNHDAMYWYRQDPGQGLRLIYYSQIVNDFQKGDIAEGYSVSREKKESFPLTVTSAQKNPTAFYLCASSIVDNYGYTFGSGTRLTVV.

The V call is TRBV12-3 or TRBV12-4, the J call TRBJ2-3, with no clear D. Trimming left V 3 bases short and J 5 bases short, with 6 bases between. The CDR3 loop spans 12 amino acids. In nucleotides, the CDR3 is TGTGCCAGCAGTTTCCGGGTAGATACGCAGTATTTT. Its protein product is CASSFRVDTQYF.

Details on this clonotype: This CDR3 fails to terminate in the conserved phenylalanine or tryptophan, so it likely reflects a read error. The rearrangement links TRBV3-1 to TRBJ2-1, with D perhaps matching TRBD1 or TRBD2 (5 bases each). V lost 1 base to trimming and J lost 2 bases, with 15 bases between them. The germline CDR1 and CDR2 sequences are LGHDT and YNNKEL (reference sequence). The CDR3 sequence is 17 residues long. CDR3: CASSQAAGPGPYNEQFY. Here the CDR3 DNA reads TGTGCCAGCAGCCAAGCCGCGGGCCCGGGGCCCTACAATGAGCAGTTCTAC.

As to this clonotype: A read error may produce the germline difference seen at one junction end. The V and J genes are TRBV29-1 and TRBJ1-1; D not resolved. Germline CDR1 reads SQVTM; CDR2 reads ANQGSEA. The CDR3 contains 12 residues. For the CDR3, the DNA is TGCAGCGGTATCCGGGGATCCACTGGAGCTTTCTTT. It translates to CSGIRGSTGAFF.

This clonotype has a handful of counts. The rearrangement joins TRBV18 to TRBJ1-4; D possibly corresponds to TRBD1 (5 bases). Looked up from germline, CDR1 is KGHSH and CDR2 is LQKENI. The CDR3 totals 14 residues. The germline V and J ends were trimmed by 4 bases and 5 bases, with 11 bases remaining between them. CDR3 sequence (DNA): TGTGCCAGCTCACTCGGGACCGGAAATGAAAAACTGTTTTTT. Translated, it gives CASSLGTGNEKLFF.

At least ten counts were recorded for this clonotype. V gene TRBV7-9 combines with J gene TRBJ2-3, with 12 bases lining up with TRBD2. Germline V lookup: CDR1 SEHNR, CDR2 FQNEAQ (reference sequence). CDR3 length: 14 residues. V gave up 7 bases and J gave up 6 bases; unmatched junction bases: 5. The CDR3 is CASTPSGRADTQYF. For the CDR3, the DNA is TGTGCCAGCACACCTAGCGGGAGGGCTGATACGCAGTATTTT.

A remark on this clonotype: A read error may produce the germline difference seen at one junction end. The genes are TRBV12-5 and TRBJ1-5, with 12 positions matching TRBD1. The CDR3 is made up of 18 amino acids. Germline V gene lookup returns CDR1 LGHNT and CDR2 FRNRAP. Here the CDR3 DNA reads TGTGCTAGTGCCGCCCGGGACAGGGGGCGCTCGGGCTATCAGCCACAGCATTTT. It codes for CASAARDRGRSGYQPQHF.

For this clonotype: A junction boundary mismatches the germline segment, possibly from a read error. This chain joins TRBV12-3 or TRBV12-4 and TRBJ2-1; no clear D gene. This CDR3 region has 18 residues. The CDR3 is CASSFILYSGQTYIEQFF. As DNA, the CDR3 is TGTGCCAGCAGTTTTATCCTCTACAGTGGGCAAACTTACATTGAGCAGTTCTTC.

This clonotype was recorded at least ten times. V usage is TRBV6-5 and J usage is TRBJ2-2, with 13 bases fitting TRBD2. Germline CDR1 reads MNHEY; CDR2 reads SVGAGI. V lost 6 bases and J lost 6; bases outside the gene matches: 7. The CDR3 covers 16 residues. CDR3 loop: CASSRTSGRASGELFF. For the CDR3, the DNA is TGTGCCAGCAGCCGAACTAGCGGGAGGGCCTCCGGGGAGCTGTTTTTT.

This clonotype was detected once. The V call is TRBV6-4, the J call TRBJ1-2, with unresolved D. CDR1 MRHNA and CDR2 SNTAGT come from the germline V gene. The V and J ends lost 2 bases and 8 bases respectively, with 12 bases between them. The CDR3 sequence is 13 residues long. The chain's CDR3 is CASSDGLSLGYTF. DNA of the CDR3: TGTGCCAGCAGTGACGGGCTCTCCCTAGGCTACACCTTC.

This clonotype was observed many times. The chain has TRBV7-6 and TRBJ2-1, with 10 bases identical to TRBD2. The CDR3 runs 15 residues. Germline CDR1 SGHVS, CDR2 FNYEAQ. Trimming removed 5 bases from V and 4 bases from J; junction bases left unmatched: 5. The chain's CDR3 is CASSIGLAEYNEQFF. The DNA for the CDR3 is TGTGCCAGCAGCATTGGACTAGCGGAGTACAATGAGCAGTTCTTC.

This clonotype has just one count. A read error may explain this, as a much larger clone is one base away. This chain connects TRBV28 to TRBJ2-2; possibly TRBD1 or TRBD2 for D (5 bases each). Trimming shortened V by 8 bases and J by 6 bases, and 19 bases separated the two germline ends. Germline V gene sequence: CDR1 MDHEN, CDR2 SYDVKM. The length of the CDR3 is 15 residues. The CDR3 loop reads CASYPWDPGPGELFF. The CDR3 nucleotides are TGTGCCAGCTACCCGTGGGACCCGGGTCCCGGGGAGCTGTTTTTT. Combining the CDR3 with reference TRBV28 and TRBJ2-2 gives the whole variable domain DVKVTQSSRYLVKRTGEKVFLECVQDMDHENMFWYRQDPGLGLRLIYFSYDVKMKEKGDIPEGYSVSREKKERFSLILESASTNQTSMYLCASYPWDPGPGELFFGEGSRLTVL.

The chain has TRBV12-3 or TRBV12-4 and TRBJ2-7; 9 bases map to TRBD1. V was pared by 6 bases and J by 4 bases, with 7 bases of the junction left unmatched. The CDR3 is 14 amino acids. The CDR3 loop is CASSSGTGWYEQYF. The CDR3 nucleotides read TGTGCCAGCAGCTCCGGGACAGGGTGGTACGAGCAGTACTTC.

The CDR3 region has the DNA TGTGCCAGCAGCTTCACGATTTATGGCTACACCTTC. This encodes CASSFTIYGYTF. The chain links TRBV5-6 to TRBJ1-2; the D is unclear. The germline V gene has CDR1 SGHDT and CDR2 YYEEEE. Trimming took off 2 bases at V and 5 bases at J, with 7 bases between the two ends. This CDR3 is 12 amino acids long.

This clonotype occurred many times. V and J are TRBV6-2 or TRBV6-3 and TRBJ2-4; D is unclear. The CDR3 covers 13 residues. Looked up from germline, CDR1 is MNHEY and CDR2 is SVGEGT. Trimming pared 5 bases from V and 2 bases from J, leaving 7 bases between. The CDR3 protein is CASSPMSKNIQYF. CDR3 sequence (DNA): TGTGCCAGCAGTCCAATGTCCAAAAACATTCAGTACTTC.

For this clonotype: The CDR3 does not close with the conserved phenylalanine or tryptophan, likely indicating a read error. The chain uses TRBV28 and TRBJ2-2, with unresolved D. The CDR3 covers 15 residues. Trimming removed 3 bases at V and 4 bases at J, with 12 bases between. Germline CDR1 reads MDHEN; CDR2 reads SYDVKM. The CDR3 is CASSFWASLTGELFL. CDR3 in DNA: TGTGCCAGCAGTTTCTGGGCGAGCCTCACCGGGGAGCTGTTTCTT.

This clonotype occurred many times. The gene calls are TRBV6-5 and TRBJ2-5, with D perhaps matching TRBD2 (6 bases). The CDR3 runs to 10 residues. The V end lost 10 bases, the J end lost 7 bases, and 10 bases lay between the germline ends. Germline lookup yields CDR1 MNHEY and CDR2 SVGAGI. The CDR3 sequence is CATWGGTQYF. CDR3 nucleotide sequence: TGTGCCACCTGGGGAGGGACCCAGTACTTC.

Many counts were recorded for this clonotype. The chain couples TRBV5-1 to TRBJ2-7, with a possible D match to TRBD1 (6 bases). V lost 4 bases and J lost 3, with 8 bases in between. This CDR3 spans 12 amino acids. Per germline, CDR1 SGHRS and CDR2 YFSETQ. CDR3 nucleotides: TGCGCCAGCAGCACGGACAGCTACGAGCAGTACTTC. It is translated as CASSTDSYEQYF.

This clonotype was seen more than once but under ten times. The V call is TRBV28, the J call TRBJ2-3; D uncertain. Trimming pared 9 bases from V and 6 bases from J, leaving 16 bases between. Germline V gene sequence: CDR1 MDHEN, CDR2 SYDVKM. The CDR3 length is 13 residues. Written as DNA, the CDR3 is TGTGCCAGTCGGACGGGTATAACCGATACGCAGTATTTT. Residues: CASRTGITDTQYF.

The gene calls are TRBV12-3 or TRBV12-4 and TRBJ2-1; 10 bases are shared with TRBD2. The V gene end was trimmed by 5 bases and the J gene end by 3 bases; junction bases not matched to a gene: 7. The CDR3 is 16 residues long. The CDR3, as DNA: TGTGCCAGCAGTCCCACGACTAGCGGGTACTACAATGAGCAGTTCTTC. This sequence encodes CASSPTTSGYYNEQFF.

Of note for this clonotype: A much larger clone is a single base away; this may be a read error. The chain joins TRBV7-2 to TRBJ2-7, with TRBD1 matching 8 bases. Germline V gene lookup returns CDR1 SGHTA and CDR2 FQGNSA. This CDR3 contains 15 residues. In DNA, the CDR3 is TGTGCCAGCAGCTTAGTAAGGGACAGGACATACGAGCGGTACTTC. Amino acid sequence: CASSLVRDRTYERYF.

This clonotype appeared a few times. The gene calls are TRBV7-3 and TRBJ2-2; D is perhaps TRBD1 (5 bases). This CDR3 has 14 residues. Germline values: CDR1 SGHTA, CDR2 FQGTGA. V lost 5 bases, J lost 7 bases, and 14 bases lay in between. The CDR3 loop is CASSHTGPYGELFF. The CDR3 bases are TGTGCCAGCAGCCACACAGGTCCATACGGGGAGCTGTTTTTT.

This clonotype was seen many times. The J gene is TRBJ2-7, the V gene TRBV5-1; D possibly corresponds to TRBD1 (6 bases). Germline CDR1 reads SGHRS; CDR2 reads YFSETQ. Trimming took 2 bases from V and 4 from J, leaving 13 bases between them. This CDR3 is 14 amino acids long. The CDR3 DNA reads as TGCGCCAGCAGCTTTCAGGGGATGGGGTACGAGCAGTACTTC. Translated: CASSFQGMGYEQYF.

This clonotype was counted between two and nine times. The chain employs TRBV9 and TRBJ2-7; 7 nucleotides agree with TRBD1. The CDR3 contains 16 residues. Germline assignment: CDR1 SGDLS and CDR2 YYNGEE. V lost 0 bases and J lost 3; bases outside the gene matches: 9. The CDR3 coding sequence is TGTGCCAGCAGCGTAGATTCGGGACAGCGATTCTACGAGCAGTACTTC. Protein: CASSVDSGQRFYEQYF.

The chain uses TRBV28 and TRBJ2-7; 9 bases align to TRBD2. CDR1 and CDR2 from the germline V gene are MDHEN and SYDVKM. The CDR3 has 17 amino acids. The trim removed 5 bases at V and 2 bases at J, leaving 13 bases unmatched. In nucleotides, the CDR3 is TGTGCCAGCAGTCACCCTTGGCGCGGGAGGGTCCCCTACGAGCAGTACTTC. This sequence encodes CASSHPWRGRVPYEQYF. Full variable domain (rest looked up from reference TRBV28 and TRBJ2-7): DVKVTQSSRYLVKRTGEKVFLECVQDMDHENMFWYRQDPGLGLRLIYFSYDVKMKEKGDIPEGYSVSREKKERFSLILESASTNQTSMYLCASSHPWRGRVPYEQYFGPGTRLTVT.

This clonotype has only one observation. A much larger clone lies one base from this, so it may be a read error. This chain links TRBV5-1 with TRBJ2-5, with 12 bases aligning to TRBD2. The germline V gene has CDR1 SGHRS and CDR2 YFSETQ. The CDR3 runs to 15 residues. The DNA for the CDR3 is TGCACCAGCAGCCGGTGGACTAGCGGGAAGGAGACCCAGTACTTC. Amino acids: CTSSRWTSGKETQYF.

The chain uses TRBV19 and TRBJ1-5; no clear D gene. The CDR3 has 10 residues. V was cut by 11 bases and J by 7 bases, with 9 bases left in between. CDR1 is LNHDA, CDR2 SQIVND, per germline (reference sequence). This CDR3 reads CACGQQPQHF. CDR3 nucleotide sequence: TGTGCCTGTGGCCAGCAGCCCCAGCATTTT.

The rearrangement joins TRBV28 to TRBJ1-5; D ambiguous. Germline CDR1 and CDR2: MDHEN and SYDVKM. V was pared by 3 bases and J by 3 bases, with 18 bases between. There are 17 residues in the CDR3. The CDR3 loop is CASSFFFAASPNQPQHF. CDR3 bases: TGTGCCAGCAGTTTTTTCTTCGCGGCGAGTCCCAATCAGCCCCAGCATTTT.

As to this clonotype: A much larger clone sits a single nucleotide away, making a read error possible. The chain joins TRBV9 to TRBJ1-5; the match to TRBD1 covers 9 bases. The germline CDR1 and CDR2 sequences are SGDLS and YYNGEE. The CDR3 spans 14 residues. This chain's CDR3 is CTSSPGTGNQPQHF. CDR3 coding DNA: TGTACCAGCAGCCCAGGGACAGGGAATCAGCCCCAGCATTTT.

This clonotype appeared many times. The CDR3: CASSTTTGTLSNQPQHF. The CDR3 DNA sequence: TGTGCCAGCAGTACCACTACAGGGACCCTTAGCAATCAGCCCCAGCATTTT. The V call is TRBV28, the J call TRBJ1-5; possible D gene TRBD1, 6 bases. The CDR3 covers 17 residues. Trimming removed 5 bases from V and 0 bases from J, with 17 bases in between. CDR1 and CDR2 (germline): MDHEN, SYDVKM.

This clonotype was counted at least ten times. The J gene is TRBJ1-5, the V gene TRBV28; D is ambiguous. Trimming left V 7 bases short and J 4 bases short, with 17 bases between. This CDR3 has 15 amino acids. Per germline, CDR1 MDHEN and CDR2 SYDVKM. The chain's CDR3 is CASTLGRSINQPQHF. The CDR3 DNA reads TGTGCCAGCACCCTGGGAAGGAGCATTAATCAGCCCCAGCATTTT.